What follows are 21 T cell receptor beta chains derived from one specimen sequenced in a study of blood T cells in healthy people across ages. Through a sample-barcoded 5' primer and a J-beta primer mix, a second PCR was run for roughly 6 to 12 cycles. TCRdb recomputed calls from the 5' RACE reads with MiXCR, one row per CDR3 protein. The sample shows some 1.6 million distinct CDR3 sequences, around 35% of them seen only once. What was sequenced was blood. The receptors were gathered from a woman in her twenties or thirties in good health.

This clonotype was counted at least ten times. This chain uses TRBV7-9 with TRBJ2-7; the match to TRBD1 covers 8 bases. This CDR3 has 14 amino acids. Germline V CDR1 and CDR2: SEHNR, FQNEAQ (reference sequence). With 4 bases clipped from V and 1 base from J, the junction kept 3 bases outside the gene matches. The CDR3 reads CASSWDRQSYEQYF. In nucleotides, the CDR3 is TGTGCCAGCAGCTGGGACAGGCAGTCCTACGAGCAGTACTTC.

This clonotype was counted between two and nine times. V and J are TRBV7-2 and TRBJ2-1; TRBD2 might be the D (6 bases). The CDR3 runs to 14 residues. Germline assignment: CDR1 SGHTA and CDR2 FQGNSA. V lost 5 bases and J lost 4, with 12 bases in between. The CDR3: CASSRPGLYNEQFF. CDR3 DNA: TGTGCCAGCAGCCGACCGGGACTTTACAATGAGCAGTTCTTC. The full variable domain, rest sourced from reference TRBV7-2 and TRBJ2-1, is GAGVSQSPSNKVTEKGKDVELRCDPISGHTALYWYRQSLGQGLEFLIYFQGNSAPDKSGLPSDRFSAERTGGSVSTLTIQRTQQEDSAVYLCASSRPGLYNEQFFGPGTRLTVL.

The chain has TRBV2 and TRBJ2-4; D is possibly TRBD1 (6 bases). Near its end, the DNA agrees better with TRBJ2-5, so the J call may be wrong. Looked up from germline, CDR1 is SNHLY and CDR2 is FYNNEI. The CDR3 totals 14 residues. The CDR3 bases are TGTGCCAGCAGGGAAAACAGGGACCAAGAGACCCAGTACTTC. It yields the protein CASRENRDQETQYF.

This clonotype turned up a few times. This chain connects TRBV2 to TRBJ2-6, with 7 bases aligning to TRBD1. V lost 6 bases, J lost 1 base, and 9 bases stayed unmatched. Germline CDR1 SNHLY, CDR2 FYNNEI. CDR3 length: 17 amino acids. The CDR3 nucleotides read TGTGCCAGCAGCCCGACCGGGACAGTTTCTGGGGCCAACGTCCTGACTTTC. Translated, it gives CASSPTGTVSGANVLTF.

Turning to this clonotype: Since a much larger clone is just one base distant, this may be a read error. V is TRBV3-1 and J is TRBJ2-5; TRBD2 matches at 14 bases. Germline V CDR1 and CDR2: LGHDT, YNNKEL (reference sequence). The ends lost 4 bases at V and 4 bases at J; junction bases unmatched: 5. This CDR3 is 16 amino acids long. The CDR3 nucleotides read TGTGCCAGCAGCCGACTAGCGGGGGGGCTCAGAGAGACCCAGTACTTC. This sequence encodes CASSRLAGGLRETQYF.

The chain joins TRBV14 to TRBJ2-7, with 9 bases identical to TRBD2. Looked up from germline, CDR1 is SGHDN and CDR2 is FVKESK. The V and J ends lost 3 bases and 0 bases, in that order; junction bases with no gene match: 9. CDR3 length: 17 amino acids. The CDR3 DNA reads TGTGCCAGCAGCCAGTACCCTAGCGGGGCTTACTCCTACGAGCAGTACTTC. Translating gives CASSQYPSGAYSYEQYF.

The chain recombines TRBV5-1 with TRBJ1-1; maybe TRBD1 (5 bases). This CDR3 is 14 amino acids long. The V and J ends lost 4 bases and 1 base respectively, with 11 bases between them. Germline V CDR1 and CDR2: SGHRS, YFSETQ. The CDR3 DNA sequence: TGCGCCAGCAGCATAAGACAGACGAACACTGAAGCTTTCTTT. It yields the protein CASSIRQTNTEAFF.

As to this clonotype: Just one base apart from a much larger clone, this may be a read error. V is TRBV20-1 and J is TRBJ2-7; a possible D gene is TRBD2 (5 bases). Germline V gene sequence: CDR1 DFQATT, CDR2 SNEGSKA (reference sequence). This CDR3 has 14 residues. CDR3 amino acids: CGARALGEAYEQYF. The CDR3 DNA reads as TGCGGTGCTAGAGCACTAGGAGAAGCCTACGAGCAGTACTTC.

In nucleotides, the CDR3 is TGTGCCAGCAGCTCCTTAACAGGACGCACAGATACGCAGTATTTT. Its protein product is CASSSLTGRTDTQYF. V gene TRBV7-6 combines with J gene TRBJ2-3; perhaps TRBD1 as D (5 bases). The V end was cut by 4 bases, the J end by 1 base, with 12 bases between. The germline V gene has CDR1 SGHVS and CDR2 FNYEAQ. The CDR3 consists of 15 residues.

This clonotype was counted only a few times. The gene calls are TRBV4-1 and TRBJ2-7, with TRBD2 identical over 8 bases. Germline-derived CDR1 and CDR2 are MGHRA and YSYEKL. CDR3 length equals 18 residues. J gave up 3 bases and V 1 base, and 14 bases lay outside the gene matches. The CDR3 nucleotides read TGCGCCAGCAGCCAAGTTACGCCCCAAGCGGGAGTGGTCTACGAGCAGTACTTC. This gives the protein CASSQVTPQAGVVYEQYF.

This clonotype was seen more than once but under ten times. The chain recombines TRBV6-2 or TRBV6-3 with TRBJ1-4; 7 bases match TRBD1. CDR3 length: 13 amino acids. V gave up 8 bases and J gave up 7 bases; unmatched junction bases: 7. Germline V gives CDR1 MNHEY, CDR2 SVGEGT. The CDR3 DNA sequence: TGTGCCAGCCGGACAGGAAACTCTGAAAAACTGTTTTTT. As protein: CASRTGNSEKLFF.

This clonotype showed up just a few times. The CDR3 region is CASSYSPAGSILDTQYF. CDR3 nucleotides: TGTGCCAGCAGTTACAGCCCAGCGGGCTCTATCCTCGATACGCAGTATTTT. The chain employs TRBV6-2 or TRBV6-3 and TRBJ2-3; a possible D gene is TRBD2 (6 bases). V lost 2 bases and J lost 6, with 21 bases in between. The germline V gene encodes CDR1 MNHEY and CDR2 SVGEGT. The CDR3 sequence is 17 residues long.

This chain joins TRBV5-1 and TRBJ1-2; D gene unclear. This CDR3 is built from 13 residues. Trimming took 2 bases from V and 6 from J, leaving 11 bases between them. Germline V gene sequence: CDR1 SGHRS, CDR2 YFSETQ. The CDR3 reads CASSFGPNDGYTF. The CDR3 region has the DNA TGCGCCAGCAGCTTCGGGCCCAACGATGGCTACACCTTC.

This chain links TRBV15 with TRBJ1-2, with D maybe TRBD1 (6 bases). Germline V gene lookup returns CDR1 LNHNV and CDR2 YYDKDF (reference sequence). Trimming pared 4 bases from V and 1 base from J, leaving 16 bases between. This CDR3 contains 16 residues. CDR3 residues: CATSTLVRGGNYGYTF. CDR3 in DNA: TGTGCCACCAGCACGTTAGTTCGAGGGGGTAACTATGGCTACACCTTC.

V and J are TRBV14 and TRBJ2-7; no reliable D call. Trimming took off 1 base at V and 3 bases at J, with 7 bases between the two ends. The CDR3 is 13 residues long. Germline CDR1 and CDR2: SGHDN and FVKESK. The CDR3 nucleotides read TGTGCCAGCAGCCAAGGAGTATTCTACGAGCAGTACTTC. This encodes CASSQGVFYEQYF.

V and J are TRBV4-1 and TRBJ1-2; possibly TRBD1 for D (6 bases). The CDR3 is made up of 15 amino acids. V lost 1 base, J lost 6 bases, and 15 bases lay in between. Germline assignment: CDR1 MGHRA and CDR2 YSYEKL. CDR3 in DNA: TGCGCCAGCAGCCAAGCTAACCGGGACACCCATGGCTACACCTTC. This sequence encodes CASSQANRDTHGYTF.

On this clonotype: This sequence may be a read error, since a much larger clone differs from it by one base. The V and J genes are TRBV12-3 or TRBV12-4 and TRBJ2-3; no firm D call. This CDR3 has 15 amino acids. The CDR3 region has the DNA TGTGCCAGCAGTCCCCTTACGGGTAGCACAGATGCGCAGTATTTT. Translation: CASSPLTGSTDAQYF.

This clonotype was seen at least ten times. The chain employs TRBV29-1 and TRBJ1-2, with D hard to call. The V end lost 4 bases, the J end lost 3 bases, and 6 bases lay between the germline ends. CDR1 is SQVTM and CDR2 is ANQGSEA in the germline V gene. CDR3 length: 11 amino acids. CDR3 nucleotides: TGCAGCGTTGGGGCAGACTATGGCTACACCTTC. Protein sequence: CSVGADYGYTF. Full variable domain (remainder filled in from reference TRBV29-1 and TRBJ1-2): SAVISQKPSRDICQRGTSLTIQCQVDSQVTMMFWYRQQPGQSLTLIATANQGSEATYESGFVIDKFPISRPNLTFSTLTVSNMSPEDSSIYLCSVGADYGYTFGSGTRLTVV.

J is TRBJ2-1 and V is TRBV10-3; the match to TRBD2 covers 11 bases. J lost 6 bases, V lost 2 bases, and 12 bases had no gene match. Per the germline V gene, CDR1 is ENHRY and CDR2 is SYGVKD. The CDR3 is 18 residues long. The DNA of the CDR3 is TGTGCCATCAGTGAGGAGAATAGCGGGAGGGCTAAGACCAATGAGCAGTTCTTC. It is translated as CAISEENSGRAKTNEQFF.

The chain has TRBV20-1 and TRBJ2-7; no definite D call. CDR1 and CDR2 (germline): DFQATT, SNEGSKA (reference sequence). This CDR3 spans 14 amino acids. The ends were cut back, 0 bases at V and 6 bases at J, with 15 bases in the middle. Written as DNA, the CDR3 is TGCAGTGCTAGAGATGTGGCAGGTCGGGTCGAGCAGTACTTC. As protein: CSARDVAGRVEQYF.

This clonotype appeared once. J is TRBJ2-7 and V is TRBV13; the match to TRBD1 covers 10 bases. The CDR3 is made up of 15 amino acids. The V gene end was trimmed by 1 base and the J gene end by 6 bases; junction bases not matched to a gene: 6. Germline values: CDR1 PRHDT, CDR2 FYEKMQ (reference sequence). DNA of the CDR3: TGTGCCAGCAGCTTAGTCGCGACAGGGGGCGTCGAGCAGTACTTC. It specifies CASSLVATGGVEQYF.